This T cell receptor (beta chain) was identified during a study of cytomegalovirus exposure and HLA in healthy donors. Trimming stripped 1 base from V and 1 base from J, with 8 bases between. CDR1 and CDR2 from the germline V gene are SGHTA and FQGTGA. There are 15 residues in the CDR3. With 60 Vbeta and 13 Jbeta primers, the PCR was carried out. TCRdb keeps only in-frame clones here, not all; method: immunoSEQ multiplex PCR. The sample has about 110,000 clones; roughly 70% are singletons. The receptor was derived from a woman between 40 and 55 years old in good health and CMV-seropositive. The source material was PBMCs. The gene calls are TRBV7-3 and TRBJ1-5; a weak D match, TRBD1 (5 bases). Written as DNA, the CDR3 is TGTGCCAGCAGCTTAAAGCGGGACAGCAATCAGCCCCAGCATTTT. Translated: CASSLKRDSNQPQHF.